This T cell receptor beta chain is drawn from a study of identical twins. Trimming left V 7 bases short and J 8 bases short, with 18 bases between. From germline, CDR1 is MDHEN and CDR2 SYDVKM. This CDR3 is built from 14 residues. Whole-study results and caveats: For zero-insertion analyses, partial confounding could come from invariant MAIT and iNKT cells.

TCRdb re-derived calls from the 5' RACE reads in MiXCR, one entry per CDR3 protein. The sample contains approximately 550,000 distinct CDR3 sequences, approximately 20% of which appear only once. About this clonotype itself: What it recognizes is unknown.

This sample also appeared in a second study, on yellow fever vaccine responses in identical twins.

The rearrangement uses TRBV28 and TRBJ2-1, with D possibly being TRBD1 (6 bases). The sequencing sample was made of CD4+ T cells sorted from blood. This TCR came from a woman aged 18-30 years in good health. CDR3 loop: CASTIQGRVHEQFF. CDR3 nucleotide sequence: TGTGCCAGCACCATACAGGGCCGCGTCCATGAGCAGTTCTTC.